The present T cell receptor beta chain was sequenced within a study of blood T cells in healthy people across ages. For the second PCR, which ran for roughly 6 to 11 cycles, a sample-barcoded 5' primer and a J-beta primer mix were used. From the 5' RACE reads, TCRdb called clonotypes with MiXCR, one entry per CDR3 protein. The data show hundreds of thousands of distinct CDR3 sequences, approximately 52% seen once. Every donor provided around 9.3 milliliters of peripheral blood. Points from the study as a whole: As age increased, TCR beta diversity per million T cells fell in a roughly linear fashion. It was the long-lived donors that had more naive CD4+ cells and higher diversity than aged donors.

CDR1 and CDR2 (germline): SQVTM, ANQGSEA. CDR3 size: 16 residues. With 5 bases clipped from V and 2 bases from J, the junction kept 11 bases outside the gene matches. This clonotype was detected ten times or more. Its specificity is not known. Sequencing was done on a sample of blood. The receptor's source is a man in his 60s in good health. The chain employs TRBV29-1 and TRBJ2-5, with 10 positions matching TRBD2. The DNA of the CDR3 is TGCAGCGTTCCGCCCTCAAGCGGGAGGGGTCAAGAGACCCAGTACTTC. Translation gives CSVPPSSGRGQETQYF.